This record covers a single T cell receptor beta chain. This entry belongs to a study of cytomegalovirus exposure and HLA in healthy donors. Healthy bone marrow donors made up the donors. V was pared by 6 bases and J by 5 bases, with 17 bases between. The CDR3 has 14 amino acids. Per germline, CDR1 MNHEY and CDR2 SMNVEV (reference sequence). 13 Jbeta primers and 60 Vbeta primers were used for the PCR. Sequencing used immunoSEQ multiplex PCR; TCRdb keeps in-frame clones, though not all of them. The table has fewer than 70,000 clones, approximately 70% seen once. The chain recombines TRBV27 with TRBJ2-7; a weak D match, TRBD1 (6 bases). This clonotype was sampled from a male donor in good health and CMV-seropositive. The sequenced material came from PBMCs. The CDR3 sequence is CASSPTGIRDEQYF. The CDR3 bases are TGTGCCAGCAGCCCGACAGGAATTAGGGACGAGCAGTACTTC.